This entry concerns a single TCR beta chain. Its specificity is not known. This CDR3 comprises 13 residues. Germline V gives CDR1 SGHTA, CDR2 FQGNSA. V was trimmed by 5 bases and J by 3 bases, leaving 10 bases between them. Primers: 60 Vbeta forward and 13 Jbeta reverse. Sequenced by immunoSEQ multiplex PCR; TCRdb stores in-frame clones only, minus some. Here the sample spans 110,000 to 150,000 clones, 70% being singletons. This sample was included in a study of cytomegalovirus exposure and HLA in healthy donors. The overall study: Unique TCRs from HLA-typed donors, roughly 89 million of them, were held in an early data release. General study points: Among TCR sequences, most were rare, though some public TCRs appeared in many donors. Later genetic work tied a missense DCLRE1C variant to beta-chain V and J trimming.

The chain recombines TRBV7-2 with TRBJ2-5; a possible D gene is TRBD2 (6 bases). Sequenced: PBMCs. This clonotype was obtained from a woman in her 30s in good health and CMV-seronegative. In nucleotides, the CDR3 is TGTGCCAGCAGCGGGGGGATGAAAGAGACCCAGTACTTC. Its translation is CASSGGMKETQYF.